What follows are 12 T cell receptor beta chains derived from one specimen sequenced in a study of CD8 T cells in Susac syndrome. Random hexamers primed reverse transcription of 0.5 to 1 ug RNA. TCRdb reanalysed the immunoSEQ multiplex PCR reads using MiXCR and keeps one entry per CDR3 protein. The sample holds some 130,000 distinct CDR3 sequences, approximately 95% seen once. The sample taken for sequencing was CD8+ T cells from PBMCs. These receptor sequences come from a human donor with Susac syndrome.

CDR3: CASSYSGTGFSNEQFF. The CDR3 bases are TGTGCCAGCAGTTACTCCGGGACAGGGTTTAGCAATGAGCAGTTCTTC. This chain joins TRBV6-5 and TRBJ2-1; 9 positions match TRBD1. The CDR3 has 16 amino acids. Germline V gives CDR1 MNHEY, CDR2 SVGAGI. V shed 0 bases and J 6 bases; nucleotides not matched to a gene: 6.

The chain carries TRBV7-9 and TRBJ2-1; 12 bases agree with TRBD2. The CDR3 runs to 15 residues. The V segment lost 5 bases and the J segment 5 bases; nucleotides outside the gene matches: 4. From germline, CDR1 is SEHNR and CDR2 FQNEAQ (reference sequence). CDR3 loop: CASSLTSGRNNEQFF. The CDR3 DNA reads TGTGCCAGCAGCCTAACTAGCGGGAGGAACAATGAGCAGTTCTTC.

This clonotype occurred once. The CDR3 bases are TGCAGCGTTGAAACGACAGGGGGGCTTTACGAGCAGTACTTC. As protein: CSVETTGGLYEQYF. The chain carries TRBV29-1 and TRBJ2-7, with TRBD1 matching 9 bases. Germline V gene sequence: CDR1 SQVTM, CDR2 ANQGSEA. CDR3 size: 14 residues. Trimming took 2 bases from V and 4 from J; bases not matched to a gene: 6.

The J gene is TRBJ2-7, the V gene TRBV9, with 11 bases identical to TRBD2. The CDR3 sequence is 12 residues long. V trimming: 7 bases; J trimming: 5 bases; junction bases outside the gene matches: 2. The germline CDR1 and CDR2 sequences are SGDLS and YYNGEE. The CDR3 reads CASGLAGNEQYF. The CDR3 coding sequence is TGTGCCAGCGGACTAGCGGGCAACGAGCAGTACTTC.

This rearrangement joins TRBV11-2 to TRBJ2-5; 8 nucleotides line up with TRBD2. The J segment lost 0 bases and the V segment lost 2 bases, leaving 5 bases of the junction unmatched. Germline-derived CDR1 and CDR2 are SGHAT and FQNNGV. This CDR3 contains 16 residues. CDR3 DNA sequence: TGTGCCAGCAGCTTAAGCGGGGGATATAACCAAGAGACCCAGTACTTC. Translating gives CASSLSGGYNQETQYF.

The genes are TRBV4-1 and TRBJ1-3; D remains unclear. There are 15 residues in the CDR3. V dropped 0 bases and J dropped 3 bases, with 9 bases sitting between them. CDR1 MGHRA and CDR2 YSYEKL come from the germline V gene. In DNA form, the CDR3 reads TGCGCCAGCAGCCAAGATGCTGGGAGTGGAAACACCATATATTTT. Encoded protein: CASSQDAGSGNTIYF.

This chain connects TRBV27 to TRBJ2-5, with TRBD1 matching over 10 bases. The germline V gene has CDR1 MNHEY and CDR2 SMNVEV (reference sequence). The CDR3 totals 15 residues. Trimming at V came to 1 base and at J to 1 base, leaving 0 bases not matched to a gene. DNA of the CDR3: TGTGCCAGCAGTTTATGGGACAGGGGCCAAGAGACCCAGTACTTC. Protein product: CASSLWDRGQETQYF.

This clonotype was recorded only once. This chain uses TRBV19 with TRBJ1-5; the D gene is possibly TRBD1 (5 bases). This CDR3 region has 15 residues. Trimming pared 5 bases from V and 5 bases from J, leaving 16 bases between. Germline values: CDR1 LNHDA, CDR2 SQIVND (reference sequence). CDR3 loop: CASSAGAGYDQPQHF. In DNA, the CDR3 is TGTGCCAGTAGTGCTGGGGCAGGGTACGATCAGCCCCAGCATTTT.

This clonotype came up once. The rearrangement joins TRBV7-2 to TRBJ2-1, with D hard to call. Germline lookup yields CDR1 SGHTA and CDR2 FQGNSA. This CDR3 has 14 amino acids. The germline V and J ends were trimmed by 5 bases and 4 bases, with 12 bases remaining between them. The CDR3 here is CASSPDPAYNEQFF. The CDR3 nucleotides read TGTGCCAGCAGCCCAGATCCAGCGTACAATGAGCAGTTCTTC.

CDR3 coding DNA: TGTGCCAGCAGCCTGGACAGGGGGTATTACAATGAGCAGTTCTTC. As protein: CASSLDRGYYNEQFF. V is TRBV11-3 and J is TRBJ2-1, with TRBD1 matching over 10 bases. Germline assignment: CDR1 SGHNT and CDR2 YENEEA. V trimming: 5 bases; J trimming: 4 bases; junction bases outside the gene matches: 5. This CDR3 contains 15 residues. Based on the CDR3 plus reference TRBV11-3 and TRBJ2-1, the full variable domain is EAGVVQSPRYKIIEKKQPVAFWCNPISGHNTLYWYLQNLGQGPELLIRYENEEAVDDSQLPKDRFSAERLKGVDSTLKIQPAELGDSAVYLCASSLDRGYYNEQFFGPGTRLTVL.

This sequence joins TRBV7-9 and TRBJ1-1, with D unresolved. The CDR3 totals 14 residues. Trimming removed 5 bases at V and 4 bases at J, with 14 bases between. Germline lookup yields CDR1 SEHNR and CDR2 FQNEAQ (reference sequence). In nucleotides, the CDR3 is TGTGCCAGCAGCCCATGGGAGGATATCACTGAAGCTTTCTTT. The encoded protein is CASSPWEDITEAFF.

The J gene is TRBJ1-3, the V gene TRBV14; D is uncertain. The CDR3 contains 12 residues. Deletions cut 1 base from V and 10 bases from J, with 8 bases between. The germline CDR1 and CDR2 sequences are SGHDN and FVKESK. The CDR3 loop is CASSQVLGTIYF. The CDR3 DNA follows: TGTGCCAGCAGCCAAGTCCTGGGAACCATATATTTT.